This T cell receptor beta chain is from a study of tumor and adjacent non-tumor tissue in lung cancer. The library came from three nested PCR rounds adapted from ARM-PCR protocols. Via MiXCR, TCRdb re-called the multiplex PCR reads, giving one row per CDR3 protein. Among just over 200,000 distinct CDR3 sequences listed, 70% to 75% were seen once. Germline lookup yields CDR1 DFQATT and CDR2 SNEGSKA (reference sequence). This CDR3 is 12 amino acids long. Trimming cost V 4 bases and J 7 bases, with 13 bases left between them. This clonotype showed up just a few times. RNA was extracted from bulk tissue without any cell sorting.

V is TRBV20-1 and J is TRBJ1-1; D may be TRBD1 (6 bases). This receptor was taken from a man between 60 and 75 years old with non-small cell lung cancer. The sequenced sample was lung tumor tissue. The CDR3 sequence is CSAKEGGFEAFF. CDR3 nucleotide sequence: TGCAGTGCTAAGGAGGGGGGCTTTGAAGCTTTCTTT.